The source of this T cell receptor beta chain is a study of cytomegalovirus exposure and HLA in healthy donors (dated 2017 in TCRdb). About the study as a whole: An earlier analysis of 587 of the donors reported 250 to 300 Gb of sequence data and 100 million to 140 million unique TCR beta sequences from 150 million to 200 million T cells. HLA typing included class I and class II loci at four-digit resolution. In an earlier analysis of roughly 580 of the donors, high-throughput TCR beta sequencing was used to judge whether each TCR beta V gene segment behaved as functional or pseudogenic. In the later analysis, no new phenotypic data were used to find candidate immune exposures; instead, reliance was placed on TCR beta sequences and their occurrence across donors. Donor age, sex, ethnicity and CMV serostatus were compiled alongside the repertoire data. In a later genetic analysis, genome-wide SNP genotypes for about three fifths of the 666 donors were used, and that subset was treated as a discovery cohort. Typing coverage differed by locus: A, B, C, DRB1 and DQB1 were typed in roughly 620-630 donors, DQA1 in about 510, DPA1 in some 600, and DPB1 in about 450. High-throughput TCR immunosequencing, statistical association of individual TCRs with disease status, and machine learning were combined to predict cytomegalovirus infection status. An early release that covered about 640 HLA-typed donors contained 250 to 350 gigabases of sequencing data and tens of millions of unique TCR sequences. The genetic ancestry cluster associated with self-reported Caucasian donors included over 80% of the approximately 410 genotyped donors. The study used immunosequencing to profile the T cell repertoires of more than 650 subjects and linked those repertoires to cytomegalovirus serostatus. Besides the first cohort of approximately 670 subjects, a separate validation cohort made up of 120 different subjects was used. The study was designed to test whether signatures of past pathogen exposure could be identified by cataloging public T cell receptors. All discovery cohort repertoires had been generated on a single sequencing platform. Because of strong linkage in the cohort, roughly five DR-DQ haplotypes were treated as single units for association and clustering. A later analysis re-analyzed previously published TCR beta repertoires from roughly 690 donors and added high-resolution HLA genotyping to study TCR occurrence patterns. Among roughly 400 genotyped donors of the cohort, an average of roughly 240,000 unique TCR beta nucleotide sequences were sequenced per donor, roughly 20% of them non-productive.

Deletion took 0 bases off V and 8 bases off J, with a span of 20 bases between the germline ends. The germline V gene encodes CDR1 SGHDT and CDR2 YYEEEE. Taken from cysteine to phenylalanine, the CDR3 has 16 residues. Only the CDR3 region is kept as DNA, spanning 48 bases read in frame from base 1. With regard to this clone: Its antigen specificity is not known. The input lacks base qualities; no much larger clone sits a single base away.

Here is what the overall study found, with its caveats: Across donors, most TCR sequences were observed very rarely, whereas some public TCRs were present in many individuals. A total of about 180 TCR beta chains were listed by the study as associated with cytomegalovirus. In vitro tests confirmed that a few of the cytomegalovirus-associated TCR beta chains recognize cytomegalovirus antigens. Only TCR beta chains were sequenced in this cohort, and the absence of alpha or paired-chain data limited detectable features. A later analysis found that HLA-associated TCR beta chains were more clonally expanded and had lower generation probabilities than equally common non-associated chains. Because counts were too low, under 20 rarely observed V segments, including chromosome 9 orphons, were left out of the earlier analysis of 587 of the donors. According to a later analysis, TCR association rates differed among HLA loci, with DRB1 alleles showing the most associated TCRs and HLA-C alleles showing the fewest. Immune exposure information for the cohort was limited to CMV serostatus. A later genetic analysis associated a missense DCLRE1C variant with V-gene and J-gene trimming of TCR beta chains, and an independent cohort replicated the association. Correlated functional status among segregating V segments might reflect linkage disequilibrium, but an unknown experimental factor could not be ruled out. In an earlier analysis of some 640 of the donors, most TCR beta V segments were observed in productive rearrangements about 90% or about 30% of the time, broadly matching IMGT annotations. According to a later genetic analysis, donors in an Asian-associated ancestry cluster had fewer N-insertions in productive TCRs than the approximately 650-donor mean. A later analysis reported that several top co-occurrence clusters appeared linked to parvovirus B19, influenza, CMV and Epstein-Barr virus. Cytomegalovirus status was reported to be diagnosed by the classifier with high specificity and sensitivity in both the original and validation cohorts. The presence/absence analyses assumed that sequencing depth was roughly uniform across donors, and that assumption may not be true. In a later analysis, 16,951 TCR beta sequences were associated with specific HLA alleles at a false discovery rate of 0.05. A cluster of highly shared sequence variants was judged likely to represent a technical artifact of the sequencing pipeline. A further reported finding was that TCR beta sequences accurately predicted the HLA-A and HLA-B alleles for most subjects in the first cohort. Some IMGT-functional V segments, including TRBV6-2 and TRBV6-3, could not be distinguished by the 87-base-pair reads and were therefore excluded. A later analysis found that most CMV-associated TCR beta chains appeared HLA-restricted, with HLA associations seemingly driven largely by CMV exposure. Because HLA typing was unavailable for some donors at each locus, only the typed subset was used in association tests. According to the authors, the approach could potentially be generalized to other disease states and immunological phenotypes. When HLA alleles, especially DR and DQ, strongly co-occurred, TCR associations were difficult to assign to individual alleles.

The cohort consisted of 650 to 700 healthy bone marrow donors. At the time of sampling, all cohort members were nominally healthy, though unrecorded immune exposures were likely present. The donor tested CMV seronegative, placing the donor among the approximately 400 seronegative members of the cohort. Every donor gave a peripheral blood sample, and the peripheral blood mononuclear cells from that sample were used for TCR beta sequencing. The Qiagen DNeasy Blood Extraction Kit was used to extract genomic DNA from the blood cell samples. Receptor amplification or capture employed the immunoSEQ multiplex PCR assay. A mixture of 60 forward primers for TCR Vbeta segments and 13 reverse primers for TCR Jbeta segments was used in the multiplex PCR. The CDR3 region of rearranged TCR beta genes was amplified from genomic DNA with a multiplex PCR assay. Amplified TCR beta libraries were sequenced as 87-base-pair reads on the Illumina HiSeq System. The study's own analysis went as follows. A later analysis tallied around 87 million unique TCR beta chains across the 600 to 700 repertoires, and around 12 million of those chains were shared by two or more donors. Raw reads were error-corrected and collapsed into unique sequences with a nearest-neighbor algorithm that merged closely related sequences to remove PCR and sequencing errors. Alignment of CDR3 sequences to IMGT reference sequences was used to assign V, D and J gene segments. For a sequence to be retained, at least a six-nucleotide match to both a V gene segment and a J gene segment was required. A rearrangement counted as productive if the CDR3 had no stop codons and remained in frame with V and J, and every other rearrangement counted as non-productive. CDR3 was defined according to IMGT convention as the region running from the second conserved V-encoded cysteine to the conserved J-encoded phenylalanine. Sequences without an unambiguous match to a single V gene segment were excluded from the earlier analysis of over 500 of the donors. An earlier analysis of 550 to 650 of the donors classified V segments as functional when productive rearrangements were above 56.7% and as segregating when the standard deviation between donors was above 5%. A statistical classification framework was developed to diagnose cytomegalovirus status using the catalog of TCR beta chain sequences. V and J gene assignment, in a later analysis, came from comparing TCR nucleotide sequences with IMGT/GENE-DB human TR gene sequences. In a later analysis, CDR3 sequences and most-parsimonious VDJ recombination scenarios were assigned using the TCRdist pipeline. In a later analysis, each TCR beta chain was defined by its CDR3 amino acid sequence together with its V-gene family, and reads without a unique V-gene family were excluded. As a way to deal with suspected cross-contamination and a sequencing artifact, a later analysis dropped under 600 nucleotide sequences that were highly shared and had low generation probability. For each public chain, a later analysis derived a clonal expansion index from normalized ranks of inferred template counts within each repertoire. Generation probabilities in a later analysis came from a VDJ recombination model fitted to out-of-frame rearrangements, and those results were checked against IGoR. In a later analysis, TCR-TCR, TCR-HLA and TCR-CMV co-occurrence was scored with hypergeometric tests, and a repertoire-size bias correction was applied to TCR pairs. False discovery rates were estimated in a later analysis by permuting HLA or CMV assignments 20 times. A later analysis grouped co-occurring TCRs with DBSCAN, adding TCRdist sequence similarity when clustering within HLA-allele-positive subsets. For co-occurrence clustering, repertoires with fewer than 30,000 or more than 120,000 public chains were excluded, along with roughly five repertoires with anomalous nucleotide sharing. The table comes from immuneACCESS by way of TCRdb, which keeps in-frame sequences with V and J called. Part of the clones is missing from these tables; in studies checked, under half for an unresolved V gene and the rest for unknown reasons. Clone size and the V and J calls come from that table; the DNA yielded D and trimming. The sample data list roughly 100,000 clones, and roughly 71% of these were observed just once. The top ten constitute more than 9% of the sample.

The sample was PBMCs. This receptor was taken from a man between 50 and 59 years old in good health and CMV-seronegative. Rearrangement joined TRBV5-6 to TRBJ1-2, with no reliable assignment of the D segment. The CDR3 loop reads CASSLVTSLRAGGYTF. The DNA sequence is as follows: TGTGCCAGCAGCTTGGTGACCTCTTTGCGTGCGGGGGGCTACACCTTC.